The TCR beta chain described here comes from a study of early T cells in non-severe SARS-CoV-2 infection. Study background: Sequencing input comprised bulk RNA from unsorted whole blood; chain pairing was not available. Findings of the study overall: The study's VDJdb matching favored anti-spike CD8 responses and missed private and CD4 specificities.

At least ten counts were recorded for this clonotype. Its antigen is still unknown. Individual cDNA molecules received unique molecular identifiers during library preparation. Using its own MiXCR run on the 5' RACE reads, TCRdb lists one record per CDR3 protein. The sample contains roughly 30,000 distinct CDR3 sequences, around 6% of which appear only once. V shed 0 bases and J shed 9 bases, with 15 bases lying between them. CDR1 and CDR2 (germline): LGHNA, YSLEER. The CDR3 has 15 amino acids. The TCR sequence derives from an adult who was a healthcare worker with PCR-confirmed SARS-CoV-2 infection or an uninfected control (not recorded which). Source material: whole blood. The V gene is TRBV4-3, the J gene TRBJ2-1, with D hard to call. The CDR3 region is CASSQDPASKGEQFF. The CDR3 nucleotides read TGCGCCAGCAGCCAAGATCCTGCTAGTAAGGGTGAGCAGTTCTTC.